Below, 25 T cell receptor beta chains from the same sample are listed, as sequenced in a study of shared clonotypes between healthy human individuals (dated by TCRdb to 2019 to 2021). Receptor amplification or capture employed the immunoSEQ multiplex PCR assay. TCRdb retrieved this table from immuneACCESS and kept in-frame rearrangements only. Not all clones are present; in checked studies, unresolved V genes account for under half, and no reason is known for the remainder. The sample includes more than 1 million clones, with roughly 74% observed a single time. The ten top clones hold approximately 0.52% of the sample. The material sequenced was memory CD4+ T cells from PBMCs. Explained via the paper, the cell subset or site label denotes: CD45RA-negative fraction. These receptors were collected from a man younger than 35 in good health. Some clones in this sample may be carry-over from other donors' samples.

CDR3: CASSERVTYEQYF. DNA of the CDR3: TGTGCCAGCAGTGAACGGGTTACCTACGAGCAGTACTTC. The chain uses TRBV2 and TRBJ2-7, with unresolved D. Trimming shortened V by 2 bases and J by 2 bases, and 7 bases separated the two germline ends. The CDR3 has 13 amino acids. Germline-derived CDR1 and CDR2 are SNHLY and FYNNEI.

The gene calls are TRBV18 and TRBJ2-5; D gene uncertain. The CDR3 has 13 amino acids. Germline V gene lookup returns CDR1 KGHSH and CDR2 LQKENI. V shed 4 bases and J shed 1 base, with 7 bases lying between them. Written as DNA, the CDR3 is TGTGCCAGCTCACAACCTTCCCAAGAGACCCAGTACTTC. Translation gives CASSQPSQETQYF.

In the case of this clone: Other DNA sequences in this sample translate to the same CDR3. CDR3 amino acids: CSVDTNTDTQYF. DNA for the CDR3: TGCAGCGTTGACACGAACACAGATACGCAGTATTTT. This chain uses TRBV29-1 with TRBJ2-3; unclear D gene. The CDR3 spans 12 residues. V was shortened by 3 bases and J by 2 bases, with 6 bases between the two germline ends. In germline, CDR1 is SQVTM, CDR2 ANQGSEA.

The chain carries TRBV18 and TRBJ2-6; tentatively, D is TRBD1 (5 bases). Germline loops: CDR1 KGHSH, CDR2 LQKENI. Deletions cut 3 bases from V and 0 bases from J, with 9 bases between. The CDR3 loop spans 16 amino acids. This CDR3 reads CASSPAQASGANVLTF. CDR3 coding DNA: TGTGCCAGCTCACCGGCACAGGCCTCTGGGGCCAACGTCCTGACTTTC.

Only a few counts were recorded for this clone. The chain recombines TRBV18 with TRBJ1-1; 7 nucleotides agree with TRBD1. The CDR3 sequence is 15 residues long. Per the germline V gene, CDR1 is KGHSH and CDR2 is LQKENI. V lost 5 bases and J lost 4; bases outside the gene matches: 10. CDR3 nucleotide sequence: TGTGCCAGCTCAAGCGCACAGGGGTGGGGCACTGAAGCTTTCTTT. It encodes CASSSAQGWGTEAFF.

The V gene is TRBV30, the J gene TRBJ1-5; no clear D gene. CDR1 is GTSNPN and CDR2 is SVGIG in the germline V gene (reference sequence). This CDR3 comprises 14 residues. The V gene lost 3 bases and the J gene lost 2 bases, with 11 bases spanning the gap. The CDR3 loop is CAWRGSKGNQPQHF. The CDR3 coding sequence is TGTGCCTGGAGGGGTAGTAAGGGCAATCAGCCCCAGCATTTT.

The chain uses TRBV18 and TRBJ2-1, with D perhaps matching TRBD2 (6 bases). The CDR3 loop spans 14 amino acids. CDR1 is KGHSH, CDR2 LQKENI, per germline. Between the trimmed V and J ends, which lost 2 bases and 9 bases, there was a span of 14 bases. The CDR3 DNA reads TGTGCCAGCTCACCATTTGCGGGGAATACTGAGCAGTTCTTC. It translates to CASSPFAGNTEQFF.

This clone was counted a few times. V is TRBV5-4 and J is TRBJ2-5; D remains unclear. From germline, CDR1 is SGHNT and CDR2 YYREEE (reference sequence). Trimming removed 4 bases from V and 13 bases from J, with 14 bases in between. This CDR3 spans 11 amino acids. This CDR3 is CASSPYASWYF. CDR3 DNA: TGTGCCAGCAGCCCGTACGCGTCTTGGTACTTC.

The V call is TRBV5-4, the J call TRBJ1-1, with D hard to call. V lost 4 bases and J 5 bases, leaving 15 bases between the germline ends. This CDR3 has 14 residues. CDR1 and CDR2 (germline): SGHNT, YYREEE (reference sequence). Written as DNA, the CDR3 is TGTGCCAGCAGCCCCGGCCCCACCGGGACTGAAGCTTTCTTT. Translating gives CASSPGPTGTEAFF.

The chain links TRBV2 to TRBJ1-1; D not certain. Trimming left V 8 bases short and J 0 bases short, with 13 bases between. Germline V gives CDR1 SNHLY, CDR2 FYNNEI. The CDR3 is made up of 14 amino acids. CDR3 DNA sequence: TGTGCCAGCGCCCGTGGCCTCATGAACACTGAAGCTTTCTTT. Protein: CASARGLMNTEAFF.

This clone appeared a single time. This sequence joins TRBV4-3 and TRBJ2-1; D uncertain. Trimming left V 0 bases short and J 8 bases short, with 17 bases between. Germline V gene data show CDR1 as LGHNA and CDR2 as YSLEER. The CDR3 runs to 16 residues. The CDR3 protein is CASSQDWSVGLDEQFF. Written as DNA, the CDR3 is TGCGCCAGCAGCCAAGATTGGAGCGTGGGCCTGGATGAGCAGTTCTTC.

This chain joins TRBV5-1 and TRBJ2-7; D is possibly TRBD1 or TRBD2 (6 bases each). Trimming shortened V by 0 bases and J by 2 bases, and 9 bases separated the two germline ends. Per the germline V gene, CDR1 is SGHRS and CDR2 is YFSETQ. This CDR3 has 14 residues. CDR3: CASSLAGAPYEQYF. CDR3 sequence (DNA): TGCGCCAGCAGCTTGGCGGGGGCACCCTACGAGCAGTACTTC.

The sample holds one count of this clone. CDR3 nucleotide sequence: TGTGCCAGCAGTAGGACAGGGGGCAGGAACGAGCAGTACTTC. It is translated as CASSRTGGRNEQYF. The chain has TRBV27 and TRBJ2-5, with 11 bases fitting TRBD1. TRBJ2-7 matches the DNA end more closely, so the J call is doubtful. The V gene's germline CDR1 is MNHEY and CDR2 SMNVEV (reference sequence). The CDR3 has 14 amino acids.

The V and J genes are TRBV27 and TRBJ1-1, with D possibly TRBD1 on 5 matching bases. The length of the CDR3 is 16 residues. V shed 2 bases and J shed 5 bases, with 18 bases lying between them. From germline, CDR1 is MNHEY and CDR2 SMNVEV (reference sequence). The CDR3 protein is CASSLRFGGVRTEAFF. CDR3 DNA sequence: TGTGCCAGCAGTTTACGGTTTGGGGGGGTGCGGACTGAAGCTTTCTTT.

This CDR3 reads CASSDRDRGGEPQHF. CDR3 bases: TGCGCCAGCAGTGACCGGGACAGGGGGGGGGAGCCCCAGCATTTT. The chain is built from TRBV10-2 and TRBJ1-5, with TRBD1 identical over 11 bases. The V gene's germline CDR1 is WSHSY and CDR2 SAAADI. Trimming took 3 bases from V and 8 from J; bases not matched to a gene: 6. This CDR3 is built from 15 residues.

This rearrangement joins TRBV28 to TRBJ2-2, with 7 bases matching TRBD1. After removal of 4 bases from V and 4 bases from J, the junction contained 6 bases not matched to a gene. Germline-derived CDR1 and CDR2 are MDHEN and SYDVKM. The CDR3 has 15 residues. The CDR3 DNA is TGTGCCAGCAGTTCGAAGGGGGCAGTCACCGGGGAGCTGTTTTTT. It is translated as CASSSKGAVTGELFF.

This chain connects TRBV29-1 to TRBJ1-4; 9 nucleotides align to TRBD1. Germline values: CDR1 SQVTM, CDR2 ANQGSEA. The ends lost 6 bases at V and 8 bases at J; junction bases unmatched: 4. The CDR3 has 12 amino acids. The CDR3 spells CSVGTGREKLFF. In DNA, the CDR3 is TGCAGCGTCGGGACAGGGCGGGAAAAACTGTTTTTT.

This chain uses TRBV28 with TRBJ2-1; 7 nucleotides line up with TRBD1. CDR3 size: 16 residues. Unmatched junction bases numbered 13, after V lost 1 base and J lost 10 bases. Germline CDR1 is MDHEN and CDR2 is SYDVKM. The CDR3 is CASSLFSGTARGEQFF. In DNA form, the CDR3 reads TGTGCCAGCAGTTTATTTTCGGGGACCGCCAGGGGGGAGCAGTTCTTC.

Regarding this clone: Different DNA sequences within this sample yield the same CDR3. This chain uses TRBV14 with TRBJ2-1, with D possibly matching TRBD2 (6 bases). Germline lookup yields CDR1 SGHDN and CDR2 FVKESK. This CDR3 is built from 13 residues. V gave up 4 bases and J gave up 4 bases, with 8 bases separating them. CDR3 residues: CASSRGLYNEQFF. CDR3 DNA: TGTGCCAGCAGCCGGGGACTGTACAATGAGCAGTTCTTC. Full variable domain (missing parts from reference TRBV14 and TRBJ2-1): EAGVTQFPSHSVIEKGQTVTLRCDPISGHDNLYWYRRVMGKEIKFLLHFVKESKQDESGMPNNRFLAERTGGTYSTLKVQPAELEDSGVYFCASSRGLYNEQFFGPGTRLTVL.

The V and J genes are TRBV19 and TRBJ1-4; D gene uncertain. Germline V gene sequence: CDR1 LNHDA, CDR2 SQIVND (reference sequence). The CDR3 runs 13 residues. V was clipped by 1 base and J by 8 bases, with 8 bases between them. CDR3 DNA: TGTGCCAGTAGTATAGCCTGGGCGGAAAAACTGTTTTTT. This encodes CASSIAWAEKLFF.

This clone was recorded a few times. In this CDR3 the conserved last residue, phenylalanine or tryptophan, is missing, so a read error is likely. The DNA is omitted, as the CDR3 cannot be located on it reliably, and the CDR3 follows TCRdb's listing. CDR3 sequence reads: CASSLNGERRAM. The chain employs TRBV7-8 and TRBJ2-7; TRBD2 is the table's D call and was not checked against the DNA. Germline assignment: CDR1 SGHVS and CDR2 FQNEAQ. The CDR3 is made up of 12 amino acids, end residues included.

The count of this clone is one. The V gene is TRBV5-1, the J gene TRBJ2-2, with 7 bases aligning to TRBD2. The V gene's germline CDR1 is SGHRS and CDR2 YFSETQ. The CDR3 extends over 18 amino acids. V was pared by 2 bases and J by 0 bases, with 10 bases of the junction left unmatched. CDR3 in amino acids: CASSFESTLAANTGELFF. Here the CDR3 DNA reads TGCGCCAGCAGCTTCGAATCTACCCTAGCGGCGAACACCGGGGAGCTGTTTTTT.

The rearrangement links TRBV5-1 to TRBJ2-7, with 10 bases lining up with TRBD1. CDR1 and CDR2 (germline): SGHRS, YFSETQ. This CDR3 has 19 amino acids. The junction had 21 bases not matched to a gene; V was cut back by 2 bases and J by 7 bases. CDR3: CASSLWTGGEDPHPGEQYF. CDR3 sequence (DNA): TGCGCCAGCAGCTTATGGACAGGGGGTGAAGATCCCCACCCGGGGGAGCAGTACTTC.

This clone was recorded only once. The chain employs TRBV28 and TRBJ2-6; no clear D gene. V dropped 6 bases and J dropped 0 bases, with 9 bases sitting between them. The CDR3 is 15 amino acids. Germline V gene data show CDR1 as MDHEN and CDR2 as SYDVKM. As DNA, the CDR3 is TGTGCCAGCAGAAGTCCGAGCTCTGGGGCCAACGTCCTGACTTTC. Translation: CASRSPSSGANVLTF.

In its sample, this clone was seen a few times. This rearrangement joins TRBV11-3 to TRBJ2-3; TRBD2 agrees at 11 bases. From germline, CDR1 is SGHNT and CDR2 YENEEA. The CDR3 consists of 16 residues. Trimming took 5 bases from V and 5 from J; bases not matched to a gene: 9. The CDR3 here is CASSPGLAEERDTQYF. In nucleotides, the CDR3 is TGTGCCAGCAGCCCGGGACTAGCGGAAGAAAGAGATACGCAGTATTTT. The full variable domain, in which reference TRBV11-3 and TRBJ2-3 provide the parts outside the CDR3, is EAGVVQSPRYKIIEKKQPVAFWCNPISGHNTLYWYLQNLGQGPELLIRYENEEAVDDSQLPKDRFSAERLKGVDSTLKIQPAELGDSAVYLCASSPGLAEERDTQYFGPGTRLTVL.